These 5 T cell receptor beta chains share one sample of origin, sequenced in a study of beta chain features in type 1 diabetes. Antigens of these TCRs are unknown. Of the isolated RNA, all was reverse transcribed, and so the sequenced material was expressed TCRB transcripts. Clones were sequenced by immunoSEQ multiplex PCR, and TCRdb holds only the in-frame ones, with some missing. The sample holds fewer than 400,000 clones, roughly a tenth seen once. General study findings and limits: Among patients with Type 1 diabetes, TCRB CDR3s were moderately but significantly shorter in every one of the four CD4+ subsets.

Sequenced material: central memory CD4+ T cells from blood. These TCRs come from a young man with type 1 diabetes.

This clone was counted between two and nine times. V and J are TRBV19 and TRBJ1-2, with 8 bases identical to TRBD1. This CDR3 contains 15 residues. Looked up from germline, CDR1 is LNHDA and CDR2 is SQIVND (reference sequence). Germline trimming cut 6 bases from V and 0 bases from J; bases unmatched to any gene: 6. CDR3 in DNA: TGTGCCAGTAGGATGACAGGGGCCCCTAACTATGGCTACACCTTC. This codes for CASRMTGAPNYGYTF.

This clone was counted only a few times. The chain uses TRBV14 and TRBJ2-1; a weak D match, TRBD1 (6 bases). Germline values: CDR1 SGHDN, CDR2 FVKESK. V lost 4 bases and J lost 9, with 13 bases in between. This CDR3 is built from 13 residues. The CDR3 sequence: CASSPWDIAEQFF. For the CDR3, the DNA is TGTGCCAGCAGCCCGTGGGACATTGCTGAGCAGTTCTTC. The variable domain in full, completed from reference TRBV14 and TRBJ2-1, reads EAGVTQFPSHSVIEKGQTVTLRCDPISGHDNLYWYRRVMGKEIKFLLHFVKESKQDESGMPNNRFLAERTGGTYSTLKVQPAELEDSGVYFCASSPWDIAEQFFGPGTRLTVL.

In this sample, this clone turned up a few times. This chain uses TRBV6-1 with TRBJ1-2; no reliable D call. CDR3 length: 13 amino acids. Trimming pared 0 bases from V and 7 bases from J, leaving 9 bases between. Germline CDR1 MNHNS, CDR2 SASEGT. This CDR3 reads CASSEARVGGYTF. DNA of the CDR3: TGTGCCAGCAGTGAAGCACGAGTTGGTGGCTACACCTTC.

This clone has a handful of counts. The CDR3 protein is CASSFQGVIPTDTQYF. The DNA of the CDR3 is TGTGCCAGCAGCTTCCAGGGGGTGATTCCCACAGATACGCAGTATTTT. The chain has TRBV7-9 and TRBJ2-3; 7 nucleotides match TRBD1. The CDR3 has 16 residues. Per the germline V gene, CDR1 is SEHNR and CDR2 is FQNEAQ (reference sequence). V gave up 3 bases and J gave up 2 bases; unmatched junction bases: 8.

The J gene is TRBJ1-4, the V gene TRBV15, with 9 bases fitting TRBD1. Germline V CDR1 and CDR2: LNHNV, YYDKDF (reference sequence). The CDR3 spans 16 residues. J gave up 4 bases and V 0 bases, and 3 bases lay outside the gene matches. CDR3 residues: CATSRDGGQGNEKLFF. CDR3 nucleotide sequence: TGTGCCACCAGCAGAGATGGGGGACAGGGTAATGAAAAACTGTTTTTT. Full variable domain (missing parts from reference TRBV15 and TRBJ1-4): DAMVIQNPRYQVTQFGKPVTLSCSQTLNHNVMYWYQQKSSQAPKLLFHYYDKDFNNEADTPDNFQSRRPNTSFCFLDIRSPGLGDTAMYLCATSRDGGQGNEKLFFGSGTQLSVL.